This entry lists 7 T cell receptor delta chains sequenced from one sample in a study of gammadelta T cells in human blood. TCRdb made new clone calls on the RT-PCR reads using CATT. The table includes 960 or so delta-chain clones, under 25% detected once. The source material was Vgamma9Vdelta2 gamma-delta T cells from infant blood. The origin of the receptors is a human donor.

Sample share makes this clone medium-sized. The rearrangement uses TRDV2 and TRDJ3, with TRDD3 identical over 9 bases. Per germline, CDR1 GEAIGNYY and CDR2 EKD. CDR3 length: 19 amino acids. Trimming at V came to 0 bases and at J to 0 bases, leaving 5 bases not matched to a gene. CDR3 region: CACDTVGDMGSWDTRQMFF. CDR3 DNA sequence: TGTGCCTGTGACACCGTGGGGGATATGGGCTCCTGGGACACCCGACAGATGTTTTTC.

This clone was picked up a small number of times. A read error likely explains this, since a far larger clone differs by one base. The chain couples TRDV2 to TRDJ2, with 10 nucleotides matching TRDD3. No J segment appears in TCRdb, so it was assigned here by matching the sequence to germline. V gave up 3 bases and J gave up 0 bases; unmatched junction bases: 3. The CDR3 is made up of 16 amino acids. CDR1 and CDR2 from the germline V gene are GEAIGNYY and EKD. CDR3 loop: CACDALGDTLTAQLFF. The CDR3 coding sequence is TGTGCCTGTGACGCCCTGGGGGATACTTTGACAGCACAACTCTTCTTT.

Comment on this clone: Since a far larger clone is one base different, this is likely a read error. V is TRDV2 and J is TRDJ3, with 9 bases matching TRDD3. The J gene was missing in TCRdb and was found by matching the end of the DNA to germline. The V gene's germline CDR1 is GEAIGNYY and CDR2 EKD. The CDR3 is made up of 17 amino acids. The CDR3 coding sequence is TGTGCCTGTGACACCGTTGGGGGATATTGGGACAACCGACAGATGTTTTTC. As protein: CACDTVGGYWDNRQMFF.

Note on this clone: A far larger clone is just one base off, so this is likely a read error. The chain joins TRDV2 to TRDJ1; 11 bases are a match to TRDD3. TCRdb gives no J gene; it was assigned here by matching the DNA to germline. Trimming cost V 4 bases and J 2 bases; bases outside gene matches: 20. This CDR3 spans 20 amino acids. The V gene's germline CDR1 is GEAIGNYY and CDR2 EKD. CDR3 nucleotides: TGTGCCTGTGAAAGGGGCAACTGGGGGATATGCGAATCCTTTACCGATAAACTCATCTTT. Protein sequence: CACERGNWGICESFTDKLIF.

This clone has more than one count but fewer than ten. A much larger clone differs from this one at a single base, so this may be a read error. The J gene is TRDJ3, the V gene TRDV2; 9 bases match TRDD3. The CDR3 runs to 19 residues. Looked up from germline, CDR1 is GEAIGNYY and CDR2 is EKD. J gave up 0 bases and V 6 bases, and 11 bases lay outside the gene matches. CDR3: CACNFVLGESSWDTRQMFF. CDR3 in DNA: TGTGCCTGTAACTTCGTACTGGGGGAGAGCTCCTGGGACACCCGACAGATGTTTTTC.

This clone is classed as large. The sample has other DNA sequences that encode this CDR3 too. The V call is TRDV2, the J call TRDJ1, with 12 bases fitting TRDD3. Germline loops: CDR1 GEAIGNYY, CDR2 EKD. Germline trimming cut 2 bases from V and 1 base from J; bases unmatched to any gene: 7. CDR3 size: 17 residues. CDR3 amino acids: CACDILLGDTVTDKLIF. The CDR3 nucleotides are TGTGCCTGTGACATTTTACTGGGGGATACTGTCACCGATAAACTCATCTTT.

This clone appeared a few times. The translation of this DNA and the TCRdb protein of a much larger clone differ at residue 3, probably owing to a read error; the protein shown here is translated from the DNA. This chain links TRDV2 with TRDJ1; 13 positions match TRDD3. In the absence of a J gene in TCRdb, the DNA was matched to germline to assign it here. The germline gives CDR1 GEAIGNYY, CDR2 EKD. This CDR3 contains 18 residues. The CDR3 bases are TGTGCCAGTGACATCGTCGGACTGGGGGATACGCGTCCCCCCAAACTCATCTTT. The encoded protein is CASDIVGLGDTRPPKLIF.